This T cell receptor beta chain was obtained from a study of glioma-infiltrating T cells. Study findings and constraints: Tissue and blood shared very few CDR3 sequences. Tissue-blood divergence was below expectation in non-neoplastic patients, above in gliomas.

TCR alpha and beta CDR3 regions were amplified from RNA using iRepertoire nested multiplex PCR. TCRdb reprocessed the multiplex PCR reads via MiXCR and lists one record per CDR3 protein. The sample yields about 400,000 distinct CDR3 sequences, roughly two fifths seen once. Turning to this clonotype: What it binds is unknown.

The V gene's germline CDR1 is DFQATT and CDR2 SNEGSKA (reference sequence). The V end lost 6 bases, the J end lost 3 bases, and 15 bases lay between the germline ends. This CDR3 has 13 amino acids. The genes are TRBV20-1 and TRBJ2-7, with TRBD2 as a possible D gene (6 bases). The sequencing input was glioma tissue, nonneoplastic brain tissue, or PBMCs (not recorded which). The sequence was obtained from a human donor with low-grade glioma or glioblastoma, undergoing nonglioma brain surgery, or in good health (not recorded which). The CDR3 DNA reads as TGCAGTGCCGGGAAGGGCGGGAACTACGAGCAGTACTTC. Protein sequence: CSAGKGGNYEQYF.